This T cell receptor (beta chain) was identified in a study of early T cells in non-severe SARS-CoV-2 infection. Study information: Sequenced bulk RNA came from whole blood that was unsorted, and chains were unpaired.

CDR1 is DFQATT, CDR2 SNEGSKA, per germline (reference sequence). The CDR3 is 14 residues long. V dropped 4 bases and J dropped 8; count of bases not matched to a gene: 8. Individual cDNA molecules received unique molecular identifiers. TCRdb passed the 5' RACE reads through MiXCR, listing each CDR3 protein once. Among just over 95,000 distinct CDR3 sequences, 11% were seen once, and the ten largest hold 4.7%. The rearrangement joins TRBV20-1 to TRBJ2-1, with 10 bases aligning to TRBD2. The sample consisted of whole blood, taken at baseline. The clonotype was recovered from an adult who was a healthcare worker with PCR-confirmed SARS-CoV-2 infection or an uninfected control (not recorded which). CDR3 sequence (DNA): TGCAGTGCTATCAGCGGGAGGGCCGCCGATGAGCAGTTCTTC. Translated, it gives CSAISGRAADEQFF.